This T cell receptor beta chain was profiled in a study of T cell changes during pregnancy in multiple sclerosis. V was cut by 0 bases and J by 4 bases, with 10 bases left in between. This CDR3 is built from 14 residues. Per the germline V gene, CDR1 is SGHNT and CDR2 is YYREEE (reference sequence). Clones were sequenced by immunoSEQ multiplex PCR, and TCRdb holds only the in-frame ones, with some missing. The sample has 70,000 to 100,000 clones, 85% to 95% seen once; the top ten hold around 4.5%. The chain has TRBV5-4 and TRBJ1-1, with D uncertain. The sequence was collected from a female donor with multiple sclerosis, enrolled in a pregnancy study. The sequences come from peripheral blood, collected in the first trimester of pregnancy. CDR3 residues: CASSLGSPGTEAFF. The DNA of the CDR3 is TGTGCCAGCAGCTTGGGTAGCCCGGGCACTGAAGCTTTCTTT.